This TCR beta chain was captured in a study of CD8 T cells in cerebrospinal fluid in Alzheimer's disease (TCRdb year 2020). Some background on the complete study: To assess CSF T cell clonal expansion, the study used two single-cell approaches: plate-based nested PCR sequencing and droplet-based sequencing. The droplet-based CSF comparison of patients and controls included about 10 healthy controls (almost 11,000 cells) and about 10 patients with MCI or Alzheimer's disease (around 9,700 cells). A total of under 25 samples were covered by the CSF gene-expression analysis, which included Parkinson's disease patients. The study examined whether cerebrospinal fluid from healthy elderly individuals and from patients with neurodegenerative disease contained clonally expanded T cells.

Per the germline V gene (reference sequence), SEHNR is the CDR1 and FQNEAQ is the CDR2. The CDR3, from cysteine to phenylalanine, totals 15 residues. DNA for this receptor is not on file. Acute infectious disease was absent in all participants, and all participants were in good physical condition. A live/dead marker was used to sort live CSF cells for droplet-based sequencing. To pellet immune cells, CSF obtained by lumbar puncture was centrifuged at 300g. CSF samples were checked for red blood cells, and any sample contaminated with blood was excluded. CSF cells were cryopreserved in freezing medium, frozen overnight at -80 °C, and then stored in liquid nitrogen. CSF samples were stored for less than seven months before analysis. Libraries were prepared through 10x single-cell sequencing. CSF cells were profiled with 10X Genomics single-cell V(D)J and 5' gene-expression libraries. An Illumina NextSeq550 was used to sequence CSF single-cell TCR libraries. On the authors' methods: After V(D)J reads were mapped to the vdj-GRCh38 alts ensemble 2.0.0 reference, the Cell Ranger vdj pipeline was used to analyse the reads. Clonotypes were defined as cell barcodes sharing the same set of productive CDR3 nucleotide sequences. To link clonality with transcriptional profiles, clonotype information was incorporated into Seurat v3.0 gene-expression metadata. Exclusion was applied to CSF cells with more than 1,800 genes, more than 7,500 UMIs or more than 10% mitochondrial reads. To find TCRs with known antigen specificity, CDR3-beta sequences were matched against VDJdb. Only TCRs with complete alpha and beta chains were included in the network analysis of clone sharing, which used the R package qgraph. TCRdb reanalyzed the reads, keeping one entry per CDR3 protein sequence and omitting DNA. The V and J calls were determined by TCRdb, not by the authors. This specimen's table enumerates fewer than 2,000 distinct CDR3 sequences. Of the sample, roughly 10% is held by the ten largest clones.

Its count unrecorded, this clonotype is medium-sized (0.01 to 0.1%) by frequency. There is no known antigen for this receptor. The full study reports these points: In pooled data, a highly expanded clone (at least 3% of TCRs) occurred in 1 of 10 healthy subjects versus 4 of 6 Alzheimer's patients. The overall clonality comparison included only samples with detectable clones (approximately 11 healthy, 5 MCI, 5 AD, 6 PD). A higher percentage of TCRs was made up by the largest CSF clone in patients with MCI or Alzheimer's disease than in controls. The EBV-specific clones were neither the most highly expanded clones nor enriched among patients. The authors cautioned that detecting EBV-specific TCRs in CSF does not establish a causal link between EBV and Alzheimer's disease.

Sequences were obtained from cerebrospinal fluid. This receptor was identified in a human donor in good health. The chain is assembled from TRBV7-9 and TRBJ1-1. The CDR3 is CASSLGGGRNTEAFF.